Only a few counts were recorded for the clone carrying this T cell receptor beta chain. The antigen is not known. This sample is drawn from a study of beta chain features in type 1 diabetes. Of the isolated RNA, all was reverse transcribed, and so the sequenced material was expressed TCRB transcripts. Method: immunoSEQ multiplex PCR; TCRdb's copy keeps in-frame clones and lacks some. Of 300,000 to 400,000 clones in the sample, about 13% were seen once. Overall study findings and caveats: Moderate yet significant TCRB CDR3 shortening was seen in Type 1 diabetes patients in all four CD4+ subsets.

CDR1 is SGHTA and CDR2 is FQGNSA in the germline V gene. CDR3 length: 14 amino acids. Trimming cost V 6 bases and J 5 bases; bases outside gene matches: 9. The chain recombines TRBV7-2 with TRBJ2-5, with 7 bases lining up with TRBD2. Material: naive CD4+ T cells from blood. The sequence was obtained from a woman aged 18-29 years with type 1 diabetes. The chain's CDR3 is CASRQAGVRETQYF. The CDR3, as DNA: TGTGCCAGCAGACAGGCGGGGGTCAGGGAGACCCAGTACTTC.